This paragraph covers one T cell receptor beta chain sequence. The data stem from a study of blood T cell repertoires in COVID-19. Across the whole study: COVID-19 samples, acute and convalescent, were from the United States, Italy and Spain. In each case, the material was cDNA or gDNA derived from T cells, B-cell-depleted T cells, or PBMCs.

In the study's own analysis: Nucleated cell number was recorded as an estimate derived from reference gene primer amplification. The table came from immunoSEQ multiplex PCR; TCRdb's copy has only in-frame clones and leaves some out. V and J calls and clone size are those listed in that table; D and trimming were worked out from the DNA. The repertoire holds around 230,000 clones, approximately 83% seen once, with 2.5% to 3% in the top ten. Germline V gene sequence: CDR1 ENHRY, CDR2 SYGVKD. This CDR3 has 15 amino acids. With 11 bases clipped from V and 0 bases from J, the junction kept 12 bases outside the gene matches.

The receptor comes from a woman between 35 and 50 years old with active or convalescent COVID-19. The chain has TRBV10-3 and TRBJ1-1, with 7 positions matching TRBD1. Sequencing used peripheral blood. The chain's CDR3 is CAVSTTGAMNTEAFF. CDR3 coding DNA: TGTGCCGTGTCAACAACAGGGGCGATGAACACTGAAGCTTTCTTT.